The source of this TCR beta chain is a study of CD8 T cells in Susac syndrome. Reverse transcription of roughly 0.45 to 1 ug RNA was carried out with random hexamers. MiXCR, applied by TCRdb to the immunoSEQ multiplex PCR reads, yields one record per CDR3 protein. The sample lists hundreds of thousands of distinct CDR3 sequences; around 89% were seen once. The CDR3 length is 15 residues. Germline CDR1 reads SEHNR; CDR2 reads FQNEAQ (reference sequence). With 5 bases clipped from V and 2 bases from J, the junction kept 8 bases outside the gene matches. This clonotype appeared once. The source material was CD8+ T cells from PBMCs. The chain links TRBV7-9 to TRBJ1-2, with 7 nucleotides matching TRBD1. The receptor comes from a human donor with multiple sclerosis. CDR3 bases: TGTGCCAGCAGCCAGGGGGGGCTCTCCAACTATGGCTACACCTTC. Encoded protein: CASSQGGLSNYGYTF.